The rows below give T cell receptor beta chains drawn from one sample of a study of T-cell reconstitution after alpha-beta-depleted transplantation in children. TCRdb passed the PCR reads through MiXCR, listing each CDR3 protein once. Among over 300,000 distinct CDR3 sequences listed, approximately 10% were seen once. This specimen consisted of PBMCs from the stem cell graft donor, obtained from the stem cell graft. These receptors originate from a human donor who donated a stem cell graft to a child with acute lymphoblastic leukemia. CDR3s include the opening cysteine and the closing phenylalanine or tryptophan. D genes are given only for firm matches. Expanded clones are given a class, and other clones once, few, many or no size at all.

j_call	clone_size	v_call	d_call	cdr3_aa	cdr3_nt
TRBJ1-1	once	TRBV29-1	.	CSAPTANTEAFF	TGCAGCGCCCCGACAGCGAACACTGAAGCTTTCTTT
TRBJ1-4	few	TRBV7-9	.	CASSSSRGGTNEKLFF	TGTGCCAGCAGCTCCTCACGGGGTGGAACTAATGAAAAACTGTTTTTT
TRBJ1-1	many	TRBV5-1	.	CASSKGVAYMNTEAFF	TGCGCCAGCAGCAAGGGGGTTGCCTACATGAACACTGAAGCTTTCTTT
TRBJ2-2	.	TRBV5-1	.	CASSLIAGLTGELFF	TGCGCCAGCAGCTTGATCGCTGGGCTTACCGGGGAGCTGTTTTTT
TRBJ2-7	few	TRBV7-9	.	CASSPRTGGLHEQYF	TGTGCCAGCAGCCCGAGGACTGGCGGGCTCCACGAGCAGTACTTC
TRBJ1-6	few	TRBV12-3/TRBV12-4	.	CASRRDHASPLHF	TGTGCCAGCAGGAGGGACCACGCTTCACCCCTCCACTTT
TRBJ2-7	few	TRBV10-3	TRBD2	CAISGGLAGDYEQYF	TGTGCCATCAGTGGTGGACTAGCGGGAGACTACGAGCAGTACTTC
TRBJ1-1	.	TRBV27	.	CATRWGREGTEAFF	TGTGCCACCAGGTGGGGGAGGGAGGGCACTGAAGCTTTCTTT
TRBJ2-1	few	TRBV5-1	.	CASSSGPAADEQFF	TGCGCCAGCAGCTCCGGACCAGCGGCCGATGAGCAGTTCTTC
TRBJ2-7	.	TRBV30	.	CAWNILGGSYEQYF	TGTGCCTGGAACATCTTAGGGGGCTCCTACGAGCAGTACTTC
TRBJ2-2	.	TRBV20-1	TRBD2	CSAEGLVDTGELFF	TGCAGTGCGGAGGGACTAGTCGACACCGGGGAGCTGTTTTTT
TRBJ2-7	.	TRBV29-1	TRBD1	CSVEDPDRAEQYF	TGCAGCGTTGAAGACCCCGACAGGGCCGAGCAGTACTTC
TRBJ1-2	.	TRBV5-6	TRBD1	CASSPQGADGYTF	TGTGCCAGCAGCCCGCAGGGGGCTGACGGCTACACCTTC
TRBJ1-1	few	TRBV20-1	.	CSASTGWNTEAFF	TGCAGTGCTTCTACAGGGTGGAACACTGAAGCTTTCTTT
TRBJ2-1	.	TRBV7-2	.	CASSLDWASNEQFF	TGTGCCAGCAGCTTAGATTGGGCTAGCAATGAGCAGTTCTTC
TRBJ1-1	few	TRBV6-5	.	CASSRPDTEAFF	TGTGCCAGCAGCCGCCCCGACACTGAAGCTTTCTTT
TRBJ2-3	many	TRBV9	TRBD2	CASSVDLTSGSVDTQYF	TGTGCCAGCAGCGTAGACTTGACTAGCGGGAGTGTGGATACGCAGTATTTT
TRBJ2-3	few	TRBV11-2	.	CASSLDYRGTDTQYF	TGTGCCAGCAGCTTAGATTATCGGGGAACAGATACGCAGTATTTT
TRBJ2-3	few	TRBV12-3/TRBV12-4	TRBD2	CASSRTVTSPDTQYF	TGTGCCAGCAGTCGGACTGTGACTAGCCCAGATACGCAGTATTTT
TRBJ2-6	.	TRBV11-2	TRBD2	CASSSRLAGLSGANVLTF	TGTGCCAGCAGCTCCCGGCTAGCGGGACTCTCTGGGGCCAACGTCCTGACTTTC
TRBJ2-5	few	TRBV19	TRBD1	CASSTSYEGQVRRETQYF	TGTGCCAGTAGTACAAGCTACGAGGGACAGGTCCGGCGAGAGACCCAGTACTTC
TRBJ2-7	few	TRBV6-1	TRBD1	CASSRRDRGAHEQYF	TGTGCCAGCAGTCGGCGGGACAGGGGGGCCCACGAGCAGTACTTC
TRBJ2-5	.	TRBV12-3/TRBV12-4	TRBD2	CASSPTSGAKKETQYF	TGTGCCAGCAGCCCTACTAGCGGGGCTAAAAAAGAGACCCAGTACTTC
TRBJ2-7	.	TRBV6-2/TRBV6-3	.	CASSYRGAAYEQYF	TGTGCCAGCAGTTACAGGGGGGCGGCCTACGAGCAGTACTTC
TRBJ2-1	.	TRBV6-4	.	CASSQTDEQFF	TGTGCCAGCAGTCAGACGGATGAGCAGTTCTTC
TRBJ1-5	many	TRBV5-1	.	CASRLEPQHF	TGCGCCAGCAGACTGGAGCCCCAGCATTTT
TRBJ2-3	few	TRBV14	.	CASSQVPGDWTDTQYF	TGTGCCAGCAGCCAAGTTCCAGGGGATTGGACAGATACGCAGTATTTT
TRBJ2-7	.	TRBV11-1	TRBD1	CASSIRDSLAYEQYF	TGTGCCAGCAGCATCCGGGACAGTTTGGCCTACGAGCAGTACTTC
TRBJ2-6	few	TRBV5-1	.	CASSHRTAVSGANVLTF	TGCGCCAGCAGCCACAGGACAGCTGTCTCTGGGGCCAACGTCCTGACTTTC
TRBJ1-1	.	TRBV10-3	.	CAISESAGTTEAFF	TGTGCCATCAGTGAGTCGGCAGGGACCACTGAAGCTTTCTTT
TRBJ2-1	.	TRBV4-1	.	CASSQGGANEQFF	TGCGCCAGCAGCCAGGGCGGGGCCAATGAGCAGTTCTTC
TRBJ2-2	.	TRBV5-6	TRBD1	CASSYPGDRVYTGELFF	TGTGCCAGCAGTTACCCCGGCGACAGGGTATACACCGGGGAGCTGTTTTTT
TRBJ2-7	many	TRBV6-2/TRBV6-3	.	CASTSVQRQTYEQYF	TGTGCCAGCACCTCCGTCCAGCGGCAGACCTACGAGCAGTACTTC
TRBJ2-1	few	TRBV12-3/TRBV12-4	.	CASSSQGKWFF	TGTGCCAGCAGTTCTCAGGGAAAATGGTTCTTC
TRBJ2-2	.	TRBV20-1	.	CCARIKGVDANTGELFF	TGCTGTGCTAGAATCAAGGGGGTGGATGCGAACACCGGGGAGCTGTTTTTT
TRBJ2-2	many	TRBV6-1	TRBD2	CASRSPGSGYMNTGELFF	TGTGCCAGCAGATCCCCCGGTAGCGGGTATATGAACACCGGGGAGCTGTTTTTT
TRBJ1-3	.	TRBV20-1	TRBD1	CSPEDRGDTIYF	TGCAGTCCCGAGGACAGGGGTGACACCATATATTTT
TRBJ2-1	many	TRBV5-1	.	CASSVGTHNEQFF	TGCGCCAGCAGCGTGGGGACTCACAATGAGCAGTTCTTC
TRBJ2-1	few	TRBV29-1	.	CSVPGKGQFF	TGCAGCGTCCCCGGGAAGGGGCAGTTCTTC
TRBJ1-5	.	TRBV28	TRBD1	CATSTGLGQPQHF	TGTGCCACCTCGACAGGGCTCGGTCAGCCCCAGCATTTT
TRBJ1-2	.	TRBV5-8	TRBD1	CASSLAQGAFGYGYTF	TGTGCCAGCAGCTTGGCCCAGGGGGCATTTGGCTATGGCTACACCTTC
TRBJ2-1	many	TRBV4-1	TRBD2	CASSTGLAGVGEQFF	TGCGCCAGCAGCACGGGACTAGCGGGAGTCGGTGAGCAGTTCTTC
TRBJ2-7	many	TRBV29-1	TRBD1	CSVIPTDRGGYEQYF	TGCAGCGTCATCCCTACGGACAGGGGAGGCTACGAGCAGTACTTC
TRBJ1-2	.	TRBV20-1	.	CSARPPERGYTF	TGCAGCGCGAGACCCCCCGAGCGGGGCTACACCTTC
TRBJ2-7	.	TRBV7-2	TRBD2	CASSLLAGTTYYEQYF	TGTGCCAGCAGCTTATTGGCCGGGACTACTTACTACGAGCAGTACTTC
TRBJ2-2	few	TRBV7-9	.	CASSLVGADRNTGELFF	TGTGCCAGCAGCTTAGTGGGGGCTGATCGGAACACCGGGGAGCTGTTTTTT
TRBJ2-5	.	TRBV7-2	.	CASNRLGGYQETQYF	TGTGCCAGCAACAGGCTTGGGGGGTACCAAGAGACCCAGTACTTC
TRBJ2-3	few	TRBV10-3	.	CAISDPGAGTDTQYF	TGTGCCATCAGTGATCCGGGGGCCGGCACAGATACGCAGTATTTT
TRBJ2-1	many	TRBV29-1	.	CSVDALGVVDEQFF	TGCAGCGTTGACGCACTAGGTGTGGTAGATGAGCAGTTCTTC
TRBJ2-7	.	TRBV18	TRBD1	CASSTSTGGYEQYF	TGTGCCAGCTCAACATCGACAGGGGGCTACGAGCAGTACTTC